This TCR beta chain was sequenced for a study of PD-1 blockade in classical Hodgkin lymphoma. Time point defined: newly diagnosed, previously untreated cHL patient sample. From thawed PBMCs, CD4+ T cells were purified using magnetic negative selection. TCRdb's table, derived via immunoSEQ multiplex PCR, lists solely in-frame clones and lacks some. The table lists about 32,000 clones, 88% of them singletons. On this clone itself: The antigen is unknown.

Notes on the study in general: At baseline, newly diagnosed patients reportedly showed less TCR diversity than healthy donors.

Looked up from germline, CDR1 is MNHNY and CDR2 is SVGAGI (reference sequence). This CDR3 has 14 amino acids. V gave up 4 bases and J gave up 2 bases; unmatched junction bases: 2. Sample: CD4+ T cells from blood. The chain joins TRBV6-6 to TRBJ2-7, with 10 positions matching TRBD1. The sequence came from a human donor with classical Hodgkin lymphoma. The CDR3 coding sequence is TGTGCCAGCAGTTCCGGACAGGGGGCCTACGAGCAGTACTTC. It translates to CASSSGQGAYEQYF.